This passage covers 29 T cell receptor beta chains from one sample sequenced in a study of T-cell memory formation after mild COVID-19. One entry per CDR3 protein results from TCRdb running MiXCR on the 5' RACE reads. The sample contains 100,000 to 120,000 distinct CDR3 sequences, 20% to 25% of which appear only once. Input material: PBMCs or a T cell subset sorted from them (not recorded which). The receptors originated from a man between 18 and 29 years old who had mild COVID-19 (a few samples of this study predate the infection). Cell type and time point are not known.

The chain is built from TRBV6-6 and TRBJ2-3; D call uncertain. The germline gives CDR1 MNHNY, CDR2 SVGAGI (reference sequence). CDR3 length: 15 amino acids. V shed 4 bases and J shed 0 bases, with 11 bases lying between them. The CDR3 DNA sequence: TGTGCCAGCAGTTCAGATGGTTTTAGCACAGATACGCAGTATTTT. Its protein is CASSSDGFSTDTQYF.

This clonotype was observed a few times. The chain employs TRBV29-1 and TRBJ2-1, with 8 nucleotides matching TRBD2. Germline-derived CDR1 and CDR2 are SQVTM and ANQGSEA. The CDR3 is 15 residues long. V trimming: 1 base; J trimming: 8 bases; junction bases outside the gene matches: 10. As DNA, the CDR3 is TGCAGCGTTGAAGCAGGGCGCGGGGGGCGCGATGAGCAGTTCTTC. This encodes CSVEAGRGGRDEQFF.

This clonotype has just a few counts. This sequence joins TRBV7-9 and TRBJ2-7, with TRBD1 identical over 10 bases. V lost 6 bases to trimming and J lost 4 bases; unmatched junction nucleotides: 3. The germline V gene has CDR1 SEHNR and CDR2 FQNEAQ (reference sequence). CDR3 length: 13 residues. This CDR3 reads CASRGQGDYEQYF. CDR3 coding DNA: TGTGCCAGCAGAGGACAGGGGGATTACGAGCAGTACTTC.

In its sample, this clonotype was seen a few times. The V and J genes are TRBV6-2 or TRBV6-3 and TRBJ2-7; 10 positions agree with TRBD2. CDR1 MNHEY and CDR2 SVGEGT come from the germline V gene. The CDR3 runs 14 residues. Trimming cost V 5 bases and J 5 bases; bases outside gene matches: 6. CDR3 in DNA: TGTGCCAGCAGTCCGGGACTAGCGATAGACGAGCAGTACTTC. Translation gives CASSPGLAIDEQYF.

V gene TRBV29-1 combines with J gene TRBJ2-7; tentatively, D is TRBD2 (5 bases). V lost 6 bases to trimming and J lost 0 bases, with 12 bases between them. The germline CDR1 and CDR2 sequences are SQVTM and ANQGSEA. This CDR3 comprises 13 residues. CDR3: CSVVGVLSYEQYF. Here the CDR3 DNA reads TGCAGCGTCGTCGGGGTACTCTCCTACGAGCAGTACTTC.

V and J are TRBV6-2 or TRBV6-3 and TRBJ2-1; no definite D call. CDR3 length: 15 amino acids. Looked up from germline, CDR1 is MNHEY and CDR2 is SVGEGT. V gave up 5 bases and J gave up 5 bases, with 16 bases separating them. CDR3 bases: TGTGCCAGCAGTCTGACCCCACTGATTCACAATGAGCAGTTCTTC. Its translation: CASSLTPLIHNEQFF.

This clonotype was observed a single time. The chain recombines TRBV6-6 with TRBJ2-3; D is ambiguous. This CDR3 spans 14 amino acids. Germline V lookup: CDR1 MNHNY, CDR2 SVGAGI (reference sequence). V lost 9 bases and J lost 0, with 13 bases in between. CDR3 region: CASTELRSTDTQYF. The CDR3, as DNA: TGTGCCAGTACCGAACTACGAAGCACAGATACGCAGTATTTT.

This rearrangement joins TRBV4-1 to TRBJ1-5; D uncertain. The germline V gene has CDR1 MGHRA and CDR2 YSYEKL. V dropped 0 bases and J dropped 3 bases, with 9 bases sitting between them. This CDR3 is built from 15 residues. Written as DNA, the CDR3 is TGCGCCAGCAGCCAAGATTCGGGGTCCAATCAGCCCCAGCATTTT. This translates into CASSQDSGSNQPQHF.

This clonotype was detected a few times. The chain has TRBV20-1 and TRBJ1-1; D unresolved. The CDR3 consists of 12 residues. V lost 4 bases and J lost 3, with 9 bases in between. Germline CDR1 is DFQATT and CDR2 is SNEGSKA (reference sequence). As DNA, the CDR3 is TGCAGTGCTACCCTGAGGGACACTGAAGCTTTCTTT. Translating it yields CSATLRDTEAFF.

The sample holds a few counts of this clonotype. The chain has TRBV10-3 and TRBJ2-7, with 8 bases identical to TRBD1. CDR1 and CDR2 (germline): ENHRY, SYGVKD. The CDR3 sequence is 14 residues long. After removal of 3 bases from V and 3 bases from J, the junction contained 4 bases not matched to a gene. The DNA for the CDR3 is TGTGCCATCAGTGAATGGACAGGGTACTACGAGCAGTACTTC. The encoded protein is CAISEWTGYYEQYF.

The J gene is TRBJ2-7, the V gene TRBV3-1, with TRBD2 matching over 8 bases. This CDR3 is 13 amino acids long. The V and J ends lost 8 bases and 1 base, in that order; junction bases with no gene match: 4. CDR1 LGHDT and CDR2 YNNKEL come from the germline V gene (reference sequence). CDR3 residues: CASGAGGSYEQYF. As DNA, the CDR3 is TGTGCCAGCGGGGCGGGGGGTTCCTACGAGCAGTACTTC.

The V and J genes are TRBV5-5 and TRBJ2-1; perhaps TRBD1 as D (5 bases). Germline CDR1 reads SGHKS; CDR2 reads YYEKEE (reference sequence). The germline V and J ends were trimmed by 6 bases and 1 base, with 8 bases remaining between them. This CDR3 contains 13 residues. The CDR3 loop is CASKTGSYNEQFF. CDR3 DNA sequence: TGTGCCAGCAAAACAGGTTCCTACAATGAGCAGTTCTTC.

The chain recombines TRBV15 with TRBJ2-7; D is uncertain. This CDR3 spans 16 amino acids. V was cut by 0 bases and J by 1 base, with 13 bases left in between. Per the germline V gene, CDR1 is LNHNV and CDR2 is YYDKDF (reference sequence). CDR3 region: CATSRDLDDGSYEQYV. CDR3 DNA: TGTGCCACCAGCAGAGATCTTGATGACGGATCCTACGAGCAGTACGTC.

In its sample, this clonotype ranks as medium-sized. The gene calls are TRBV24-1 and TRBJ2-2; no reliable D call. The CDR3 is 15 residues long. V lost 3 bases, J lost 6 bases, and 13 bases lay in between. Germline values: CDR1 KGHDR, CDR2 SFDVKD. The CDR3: CATSDESRTSGELFF. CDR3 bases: TGTGCCACCAGTGATGAGAGTAGGACCTCCGGGGAGCTGTTTTTT.

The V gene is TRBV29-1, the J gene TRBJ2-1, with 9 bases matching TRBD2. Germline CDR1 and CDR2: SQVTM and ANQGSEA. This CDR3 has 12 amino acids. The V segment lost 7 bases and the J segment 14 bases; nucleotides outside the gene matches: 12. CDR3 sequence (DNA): TGCAGCGCCCGGGGGCGGGGGGGCCTGGAGTTCTTC. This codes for CSARGRGGLEFF.

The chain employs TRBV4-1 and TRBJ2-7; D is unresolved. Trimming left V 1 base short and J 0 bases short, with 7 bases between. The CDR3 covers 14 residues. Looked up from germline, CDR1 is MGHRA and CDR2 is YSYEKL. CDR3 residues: CASSQGLSSYEQYV. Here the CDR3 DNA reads TGCGCCAGCAGCCAAGGTCTGAGCTCCTACGAGCAGTACGTC.

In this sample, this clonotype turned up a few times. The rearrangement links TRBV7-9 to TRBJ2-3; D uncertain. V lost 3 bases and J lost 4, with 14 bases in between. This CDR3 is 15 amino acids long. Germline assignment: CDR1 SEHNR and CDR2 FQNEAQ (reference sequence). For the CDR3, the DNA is TGTGCCAGCAGCTTGGTGGTGGGCGGATCAGATACGCAGTATTTT. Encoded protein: CASSLVVGGSDTQYF.

The CDR3 region is CASSVNRGAPYEQYF. As DNA, the CDR3 is TGTGCCAGCAGCGTTAACAGGGGAGCGCCTTACGAGCAGTACTTC. The V gene is TRBV14, the J gene TRBJ2-7, with TRBD1 matching 7 bases. CDR3 length: 15 amino acids. Germline CDR1 and CDR2: SGHDN and FVKESK. The ends lost 5 bases at V and 4 bases at J; junction bases unmatched: 11.

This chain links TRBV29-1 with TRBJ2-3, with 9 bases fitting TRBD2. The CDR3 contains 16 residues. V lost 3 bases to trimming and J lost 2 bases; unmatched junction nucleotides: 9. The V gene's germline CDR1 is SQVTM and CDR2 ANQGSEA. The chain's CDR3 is CSVDRLAGGDTDTQYF. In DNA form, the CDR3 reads TGCAGCGTTGATCGGCTGGCGGGGGGGGACACAGATACGCAGTATTTT.

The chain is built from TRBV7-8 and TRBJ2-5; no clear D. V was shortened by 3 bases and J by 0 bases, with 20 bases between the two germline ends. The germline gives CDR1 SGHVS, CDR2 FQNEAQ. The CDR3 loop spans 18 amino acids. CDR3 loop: CASSFGPPAEFYQETQYF. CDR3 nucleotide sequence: TGTGCCAGCAGCTTTGGTCCCCCGGCGGAGTTTTACCAAGAGACCCAGTACTTC. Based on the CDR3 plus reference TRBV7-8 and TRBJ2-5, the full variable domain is GAGVSQSPRYKVAKRGQDVALRCDPISGHVSLFWYQQALGQGPEFLTYFQNEAQLDKSGLPSDRFFAERPEGSVSTLKIQRTQQEDSAVYLCASSFGPPAEFYQETQYFGPGTRLLVL.

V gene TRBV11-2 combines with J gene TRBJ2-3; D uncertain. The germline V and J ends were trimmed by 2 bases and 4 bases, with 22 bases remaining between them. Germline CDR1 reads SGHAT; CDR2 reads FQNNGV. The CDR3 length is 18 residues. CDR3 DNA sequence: TGTGCCAGCAGCTTAAGAGGATCCGCCATGGACCTGGCAGATACGCAGTATTTT. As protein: CASSLRGSAMDLADTQYF.

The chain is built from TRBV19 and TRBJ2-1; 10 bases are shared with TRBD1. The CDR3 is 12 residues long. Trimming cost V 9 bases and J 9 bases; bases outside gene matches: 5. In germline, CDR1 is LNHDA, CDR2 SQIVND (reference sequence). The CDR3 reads CASRGQGVEQFF. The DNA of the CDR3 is TGTGCCAGCCGAGGACAGGGGGTTGAGCAGTTCTTC.

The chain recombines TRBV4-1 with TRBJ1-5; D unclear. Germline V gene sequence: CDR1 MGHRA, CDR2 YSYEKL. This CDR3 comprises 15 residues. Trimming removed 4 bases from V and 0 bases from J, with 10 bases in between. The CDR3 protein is CASSPRPDSNQPQHF. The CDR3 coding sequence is TGCGCCAGCAGCCCTAGGCCAGATAGCAATCAGCCCCAGCATTTT.

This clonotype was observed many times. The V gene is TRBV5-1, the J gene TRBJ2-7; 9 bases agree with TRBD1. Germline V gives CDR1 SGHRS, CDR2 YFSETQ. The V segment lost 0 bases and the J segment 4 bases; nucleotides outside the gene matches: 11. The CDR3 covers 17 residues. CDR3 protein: CASSLEGVTGGIYEQYF. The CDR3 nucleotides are TGCGCCAGCAGCTTGGAAGGCGTCACAGGGGGCATTTACGAGCAGTACTTC.

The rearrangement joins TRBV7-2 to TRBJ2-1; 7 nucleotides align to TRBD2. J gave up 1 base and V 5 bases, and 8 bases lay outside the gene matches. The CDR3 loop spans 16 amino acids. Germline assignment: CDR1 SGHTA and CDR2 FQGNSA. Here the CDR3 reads CASSTDSGRSYNEQFF. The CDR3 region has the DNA TGTGCCAGCAGCACCGATAGCGGGCGATCCTACAATGAGCAGTTCTTC.

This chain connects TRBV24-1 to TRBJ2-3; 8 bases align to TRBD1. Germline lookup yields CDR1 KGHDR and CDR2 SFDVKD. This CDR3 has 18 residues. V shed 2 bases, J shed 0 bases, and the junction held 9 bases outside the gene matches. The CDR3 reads CATSDWTGPHSSTDTQYF. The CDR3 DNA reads TGTGCCACCAGTGATTGGACAGGGCCACACTCTAGCACAGATACGCAGTATTTT.

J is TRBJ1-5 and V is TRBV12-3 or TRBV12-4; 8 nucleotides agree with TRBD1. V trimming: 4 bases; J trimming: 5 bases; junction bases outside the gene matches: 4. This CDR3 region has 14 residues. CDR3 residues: CASSWDRLDQPQHF. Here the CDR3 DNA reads TGTGCCAGCAGTTGGGACAGGTTAGATCAGCCCCAGCATTTT.

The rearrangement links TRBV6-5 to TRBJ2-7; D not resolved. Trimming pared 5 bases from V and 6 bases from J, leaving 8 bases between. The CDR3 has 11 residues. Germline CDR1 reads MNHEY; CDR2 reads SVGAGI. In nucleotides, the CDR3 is TGTGCCAGCAGTATATGGTTCGAGCAGTACGTC. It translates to CASSIWFEQYV.

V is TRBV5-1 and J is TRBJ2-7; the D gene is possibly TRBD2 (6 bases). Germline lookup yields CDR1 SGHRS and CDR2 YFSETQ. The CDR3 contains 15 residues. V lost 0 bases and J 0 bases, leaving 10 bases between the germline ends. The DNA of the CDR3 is TGCGCCAGCAGCTTGGGTCCCGGGAGCTCCTACGAGCAGTACGTC. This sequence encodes CASSLGPGSSYEQYV.